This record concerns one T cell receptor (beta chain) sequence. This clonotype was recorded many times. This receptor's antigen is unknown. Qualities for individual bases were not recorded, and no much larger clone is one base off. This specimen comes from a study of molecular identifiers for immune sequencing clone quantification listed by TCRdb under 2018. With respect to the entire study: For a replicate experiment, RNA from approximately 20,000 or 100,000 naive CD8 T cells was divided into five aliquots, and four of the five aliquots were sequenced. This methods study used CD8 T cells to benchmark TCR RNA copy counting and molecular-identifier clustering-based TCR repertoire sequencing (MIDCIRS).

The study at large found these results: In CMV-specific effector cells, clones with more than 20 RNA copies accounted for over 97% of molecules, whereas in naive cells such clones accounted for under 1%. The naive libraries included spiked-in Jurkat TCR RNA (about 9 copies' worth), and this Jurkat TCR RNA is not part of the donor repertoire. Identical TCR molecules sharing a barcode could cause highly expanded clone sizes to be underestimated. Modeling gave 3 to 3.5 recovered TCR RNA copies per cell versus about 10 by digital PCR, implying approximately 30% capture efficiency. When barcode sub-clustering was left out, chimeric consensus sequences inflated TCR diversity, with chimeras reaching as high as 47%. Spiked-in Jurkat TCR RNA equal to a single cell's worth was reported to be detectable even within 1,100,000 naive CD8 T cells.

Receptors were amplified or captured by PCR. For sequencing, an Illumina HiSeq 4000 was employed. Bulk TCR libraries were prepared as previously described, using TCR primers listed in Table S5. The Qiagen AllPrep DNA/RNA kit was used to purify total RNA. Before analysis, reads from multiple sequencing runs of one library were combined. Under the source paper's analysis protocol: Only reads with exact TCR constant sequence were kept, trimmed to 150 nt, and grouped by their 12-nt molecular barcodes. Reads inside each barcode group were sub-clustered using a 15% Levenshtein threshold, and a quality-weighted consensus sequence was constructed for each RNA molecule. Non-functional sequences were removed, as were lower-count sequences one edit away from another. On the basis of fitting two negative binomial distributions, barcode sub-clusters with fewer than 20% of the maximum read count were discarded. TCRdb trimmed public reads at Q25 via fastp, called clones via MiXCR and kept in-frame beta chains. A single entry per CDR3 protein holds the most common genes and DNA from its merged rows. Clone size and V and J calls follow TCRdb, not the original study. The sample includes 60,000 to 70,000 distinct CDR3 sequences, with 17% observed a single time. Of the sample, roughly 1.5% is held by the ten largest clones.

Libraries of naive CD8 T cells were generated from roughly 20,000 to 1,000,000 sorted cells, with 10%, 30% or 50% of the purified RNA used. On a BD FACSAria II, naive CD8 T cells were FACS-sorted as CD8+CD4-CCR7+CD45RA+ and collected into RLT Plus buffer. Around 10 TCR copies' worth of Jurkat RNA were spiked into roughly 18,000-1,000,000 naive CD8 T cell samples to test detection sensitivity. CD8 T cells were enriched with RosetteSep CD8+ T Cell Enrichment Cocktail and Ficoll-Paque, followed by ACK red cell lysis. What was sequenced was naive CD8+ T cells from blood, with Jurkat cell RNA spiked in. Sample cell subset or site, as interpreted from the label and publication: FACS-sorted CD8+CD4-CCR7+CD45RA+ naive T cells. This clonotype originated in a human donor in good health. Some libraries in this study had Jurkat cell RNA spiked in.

The CDR3 protein is CATSDLMLADTQYF. The DNA sequence is given as TGTGCCACCAGTGATTTGATGCTAGCTGATACGCAGTATTTT. The chain uses TRBV24-1 and TRBJ2-3; tentative D gene TRBD2, with 5 bases matching. The CDR3 numbers 14 residues from cysteine through phenylalanine. The DNA shown is the 42-base CDR3, in frame from base 1. Reading the germline V gene gives CDR1 KGHDR and CDR2 SFDVKD. V sheds 0 bases and J sheds 6 bases, leaving 9 bases between their ends.